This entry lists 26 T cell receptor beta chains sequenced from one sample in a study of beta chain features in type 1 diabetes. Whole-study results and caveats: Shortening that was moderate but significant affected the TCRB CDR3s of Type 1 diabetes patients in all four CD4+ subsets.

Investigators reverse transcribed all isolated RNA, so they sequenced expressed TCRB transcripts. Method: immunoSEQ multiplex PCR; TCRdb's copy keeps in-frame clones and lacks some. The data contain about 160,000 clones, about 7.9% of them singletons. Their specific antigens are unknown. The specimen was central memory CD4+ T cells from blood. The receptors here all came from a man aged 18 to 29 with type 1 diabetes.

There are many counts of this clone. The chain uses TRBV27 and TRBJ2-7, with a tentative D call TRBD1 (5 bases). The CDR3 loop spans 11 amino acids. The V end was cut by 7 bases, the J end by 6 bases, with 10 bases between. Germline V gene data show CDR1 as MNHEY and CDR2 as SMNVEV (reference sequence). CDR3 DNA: TGTGCCAGCAAGGGGTCTCTCGAGCAGTACTTC. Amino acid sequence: CASKGSLEQYF.

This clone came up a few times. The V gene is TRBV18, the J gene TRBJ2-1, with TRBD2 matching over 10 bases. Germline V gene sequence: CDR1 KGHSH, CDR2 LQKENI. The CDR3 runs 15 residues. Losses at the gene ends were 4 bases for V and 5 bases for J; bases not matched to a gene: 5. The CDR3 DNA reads TGTGCCAGCTCACTGGGACTAGCGTACAACAATGAGCAGTTCTTC. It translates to CASSLGLAYNNEQFF.

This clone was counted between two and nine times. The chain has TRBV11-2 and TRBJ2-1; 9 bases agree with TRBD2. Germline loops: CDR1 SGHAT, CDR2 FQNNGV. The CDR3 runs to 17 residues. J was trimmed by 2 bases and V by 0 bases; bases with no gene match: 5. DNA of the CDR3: TGTGCCAGCAGCTTAGATCTGTCTAGCGGGACCTACAATGAGCAGTTCTTC. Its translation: CASSLDLSSGTYNEQFF. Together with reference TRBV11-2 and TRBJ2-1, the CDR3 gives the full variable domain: EAGVAQSPRYKIIEKRQSVAFWCNPISGHATLYWYQQILGQGPKLLIQFQNNGVVDDSQLPKDRFSAERLKGVDSTLKIQPAKLEDSAVYLCASSLDLSSGTYNEQFFGPGTRLTVL.

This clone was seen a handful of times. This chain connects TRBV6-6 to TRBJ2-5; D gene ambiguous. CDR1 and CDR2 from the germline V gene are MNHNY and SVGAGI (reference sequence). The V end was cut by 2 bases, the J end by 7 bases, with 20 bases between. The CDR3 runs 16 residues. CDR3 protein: CASSYGSGSKAGTQYF. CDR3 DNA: TGTGCCAGCAGTTACGGGTCAGGTTCCAAGGCCGGGACCCAGTACTTC.

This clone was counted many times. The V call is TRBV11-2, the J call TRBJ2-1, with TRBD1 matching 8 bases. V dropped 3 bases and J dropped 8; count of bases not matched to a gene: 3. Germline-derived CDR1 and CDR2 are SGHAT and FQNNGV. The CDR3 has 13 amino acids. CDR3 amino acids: CASSFQGADEQFF. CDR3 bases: TGTGCCAGCAGCTTCCAGGGGGCCGATGAGCAGTTCTTC.

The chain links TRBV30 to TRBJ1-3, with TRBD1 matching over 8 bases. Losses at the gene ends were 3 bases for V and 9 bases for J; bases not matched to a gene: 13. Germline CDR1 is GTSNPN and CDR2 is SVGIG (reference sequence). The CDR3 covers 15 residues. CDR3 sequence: CAWSSRTGHQGTIYF. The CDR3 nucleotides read TGTGCCTGGAGCTCCAGGACAGGGCACCAGGGCACCATATATTTT. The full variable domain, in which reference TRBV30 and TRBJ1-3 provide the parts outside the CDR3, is SQTIHQWPATLVQPVGSPLSLECTVEGTSNPNLYWYRQAAGRGLQLLFYSVGIGQISSEVPQNLSASRPQDRQFILSSKKLLLSDSGFYLCAWSSRTGHQGTIYFGEGSWLTVV.

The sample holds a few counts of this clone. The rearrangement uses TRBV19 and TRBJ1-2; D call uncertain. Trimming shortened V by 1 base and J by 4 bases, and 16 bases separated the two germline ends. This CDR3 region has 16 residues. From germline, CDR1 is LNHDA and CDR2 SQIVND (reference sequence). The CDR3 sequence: CASSIGTSLELYGYTF. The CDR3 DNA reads TGTGCCAGTAGTATAGGCACATCTTTGGAGCTCTATGGCTACACCTTC.

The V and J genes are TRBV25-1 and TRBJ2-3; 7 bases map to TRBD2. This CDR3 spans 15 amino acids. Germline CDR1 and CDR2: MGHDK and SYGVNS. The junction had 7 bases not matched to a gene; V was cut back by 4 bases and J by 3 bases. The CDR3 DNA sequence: TGTGCCAGCAGTGTGGGGGGGACGGGTACAGATACGCAGTATTTT. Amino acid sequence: CASSVGGTGTDTQYF.

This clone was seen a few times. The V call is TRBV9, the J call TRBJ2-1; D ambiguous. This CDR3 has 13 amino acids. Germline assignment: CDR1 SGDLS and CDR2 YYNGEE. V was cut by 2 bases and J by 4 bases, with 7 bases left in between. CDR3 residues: CASSVADYNEQFF. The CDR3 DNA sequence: TGTGCCAGCAGCGTGGCAGATTACAATGAGCAGTTCTTC.

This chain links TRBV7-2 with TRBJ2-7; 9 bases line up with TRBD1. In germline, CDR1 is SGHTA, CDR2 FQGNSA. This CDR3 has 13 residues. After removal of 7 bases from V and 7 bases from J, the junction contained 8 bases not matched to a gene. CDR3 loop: CASNSGTGWEQYF. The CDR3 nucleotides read TGTGCCAGCAACTCCGGGACAGGGTGGGAGCAGTACTTC.

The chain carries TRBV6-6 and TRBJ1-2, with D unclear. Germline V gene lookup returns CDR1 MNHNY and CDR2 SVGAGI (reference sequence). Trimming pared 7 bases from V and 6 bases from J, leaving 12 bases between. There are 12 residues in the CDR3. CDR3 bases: TGTGCCAGCACCTACCGGGAAGATGGCTACACCTTC. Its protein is CASTYREDGYTF.

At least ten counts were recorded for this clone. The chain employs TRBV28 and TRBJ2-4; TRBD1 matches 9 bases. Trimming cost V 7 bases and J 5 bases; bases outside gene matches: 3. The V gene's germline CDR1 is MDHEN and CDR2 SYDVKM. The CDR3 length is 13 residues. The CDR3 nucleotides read TGTGCCAGCAAAAGGACAGGGGAAAACATTCAGTACTTC. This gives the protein CASKRTGENIQYF.

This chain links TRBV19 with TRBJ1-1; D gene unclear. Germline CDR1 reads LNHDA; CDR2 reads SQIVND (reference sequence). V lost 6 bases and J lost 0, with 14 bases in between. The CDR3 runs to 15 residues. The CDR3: CASRLRTSMNTEAFF. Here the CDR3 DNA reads TGTGCCAGTAGATTGAGGACTTCCATGAACACTGAAGCTTTCTTT.

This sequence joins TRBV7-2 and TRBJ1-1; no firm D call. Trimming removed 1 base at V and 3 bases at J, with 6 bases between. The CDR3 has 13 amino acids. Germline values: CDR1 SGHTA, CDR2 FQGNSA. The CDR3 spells CASSLVTDTEAFF. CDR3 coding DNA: TGTGCCAGCAGCTTAGTTACGGACACTGAAGCTTTCTTT.

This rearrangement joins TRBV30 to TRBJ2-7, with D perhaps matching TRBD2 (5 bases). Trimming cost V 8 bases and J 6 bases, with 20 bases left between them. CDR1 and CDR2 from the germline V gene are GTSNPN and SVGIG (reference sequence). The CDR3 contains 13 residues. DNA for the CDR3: TGTGCCCAGATGAGATTCGCGGGCGGCGAGCAGTACTTC. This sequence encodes CAQMRFAGGEQYF.

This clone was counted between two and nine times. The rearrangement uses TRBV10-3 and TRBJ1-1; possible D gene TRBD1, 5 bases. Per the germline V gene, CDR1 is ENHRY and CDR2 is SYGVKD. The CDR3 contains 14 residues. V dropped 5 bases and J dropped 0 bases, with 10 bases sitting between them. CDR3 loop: CAISNRNMNTEAFF. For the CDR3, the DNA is TGTGCCATCAGTAACAGGAACATGAACACTGAAGCTTTCTTT.

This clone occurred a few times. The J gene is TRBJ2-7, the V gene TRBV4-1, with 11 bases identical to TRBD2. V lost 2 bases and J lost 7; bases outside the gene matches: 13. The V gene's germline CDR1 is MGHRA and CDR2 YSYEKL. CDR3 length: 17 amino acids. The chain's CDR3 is CASSQHPPSGGPQEQYF. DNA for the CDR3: TGCGCCAGCAGCCAACACCCCCCTAGCGGGGGGCCACAGGAGCAGTACTTC.

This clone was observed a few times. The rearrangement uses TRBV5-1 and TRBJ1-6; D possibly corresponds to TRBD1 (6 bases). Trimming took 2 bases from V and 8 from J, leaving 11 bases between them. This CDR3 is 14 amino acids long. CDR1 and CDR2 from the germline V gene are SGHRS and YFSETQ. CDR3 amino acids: CASSFRGGDSPLHF. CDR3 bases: TGCGCCAGCAGCTTTCGGGGGGGCGATTCACCCCTCCACTTT.

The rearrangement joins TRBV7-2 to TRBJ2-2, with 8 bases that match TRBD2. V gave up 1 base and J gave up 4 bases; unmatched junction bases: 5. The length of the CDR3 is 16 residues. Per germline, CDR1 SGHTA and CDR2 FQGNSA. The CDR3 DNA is TGTGCCAGCAGCTTAGTTTCGGGACTAGGCACCGGGGAGCTGTTTTTT. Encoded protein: CASSLVSGLGTGELFF.

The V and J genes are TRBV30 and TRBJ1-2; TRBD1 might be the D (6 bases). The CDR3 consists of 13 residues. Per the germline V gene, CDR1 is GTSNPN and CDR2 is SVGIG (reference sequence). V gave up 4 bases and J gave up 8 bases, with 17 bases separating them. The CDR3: CAWTNRETGGYTF. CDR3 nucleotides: TGTGCCTGGACAAACAGGGAAACGGGGGGCTACACCTTC.

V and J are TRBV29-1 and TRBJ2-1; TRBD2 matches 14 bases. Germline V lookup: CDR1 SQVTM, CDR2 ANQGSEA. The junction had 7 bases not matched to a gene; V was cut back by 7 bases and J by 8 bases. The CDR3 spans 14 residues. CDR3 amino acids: CSAKTSGGADEQFF. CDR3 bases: TGCAGCGCTAAGACTAGCGGGGGGGCCGATGAGCAGTTCTTC.

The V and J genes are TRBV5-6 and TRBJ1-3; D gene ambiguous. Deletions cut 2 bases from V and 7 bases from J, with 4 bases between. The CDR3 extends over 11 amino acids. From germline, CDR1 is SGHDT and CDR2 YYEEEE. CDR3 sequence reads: CASSFGNTIYF. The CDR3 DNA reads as TGTGCCAGCAGCTTCGGGAACACCATATATTTT.

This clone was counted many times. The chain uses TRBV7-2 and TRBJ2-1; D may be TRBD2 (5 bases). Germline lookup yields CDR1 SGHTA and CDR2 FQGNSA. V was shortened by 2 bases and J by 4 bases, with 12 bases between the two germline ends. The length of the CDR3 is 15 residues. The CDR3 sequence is CASSLNLAGYNEQFF. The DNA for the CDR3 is TGTGCCAGCAGCTTAAATTTGGCGGGTTACAATGAGCAGTTCTTC.

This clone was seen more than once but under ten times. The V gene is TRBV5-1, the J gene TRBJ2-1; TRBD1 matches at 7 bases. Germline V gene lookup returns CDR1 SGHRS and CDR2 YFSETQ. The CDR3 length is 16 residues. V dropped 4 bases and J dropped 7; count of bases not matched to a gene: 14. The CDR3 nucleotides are TGCGCCAGCAGCAAGCAGGGGGTTGGAATAGGAAATGAGCAGTTCTTC. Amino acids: CASSKQGVGIGNEQFF.

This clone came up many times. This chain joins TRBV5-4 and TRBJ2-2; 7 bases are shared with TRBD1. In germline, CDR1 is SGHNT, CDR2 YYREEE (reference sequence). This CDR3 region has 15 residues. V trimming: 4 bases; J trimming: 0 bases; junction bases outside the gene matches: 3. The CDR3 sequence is CASSLQGTNTGELFF. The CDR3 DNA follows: TGTGCCAGCAGCCTACAGGGGACGAACACCGGGGAGCTGTTTTTT.

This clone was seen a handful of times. CDR3 DNA: TGTGCCAGCACCCCCGGACAGGCGACGTATGGCTACACCTTC. It specifies CASTPGQATYGYTF. The chain employs TRBV6-1 and TRBJ1-2; 7 positions agree with TRBD1. The germline gives CDR1 MNHNS, CDR2 SASEGT. V gave up 7 bases and J gave up 5 bases; unmatched junction bases: 10. There are 14 residues in the CDR3.